The entry below describes one TCR beta chain. Only in-frame clones appear in the TCRdb table, and some are missing; sequencing was by immunoSEQ multiplex PCR. The sample lists around 38,000 clones, around 92% occurring once. Germline values: CDR1 MGHDK, CDR2 SYGVNS. The CDR3 runs to 14 residues. V was clipped by 5 bases and J by 4 bases, with 13 bases between them. The sample is drawn from a study of T cell changes during pregnancy in multiple sclerosis. The sequencing here drew on CD4+ T cells from peripheral blood mononuclear cells, taken in the third trimester of pregnancy. The gene calls are TRBV25-1 and TRBJ2-3; tentative D call: TRBD1 (5 bases). The sequence derives from a female donor in good health, enrolled as a control in a pregnancy study. CDR3 coding DNA: TGTGCCAGCAGTCCCCAGACAGCCTCAGATACGCAGTATTTT. Translated: CASSPQTASDTQYF. The whole variable domain, filled in from reference TRBV25-1 and TRBJ2-3, reads EADIYQTPRYLVIGTGKKITLECSQTMGHDKMYWYQQDPGMELHLIHYSYGVNSTEKGDLSSESTVSRIRTEHFPLTLESARPSHTSQYLCASSPQTASDTQYFGPGTRLTVL.